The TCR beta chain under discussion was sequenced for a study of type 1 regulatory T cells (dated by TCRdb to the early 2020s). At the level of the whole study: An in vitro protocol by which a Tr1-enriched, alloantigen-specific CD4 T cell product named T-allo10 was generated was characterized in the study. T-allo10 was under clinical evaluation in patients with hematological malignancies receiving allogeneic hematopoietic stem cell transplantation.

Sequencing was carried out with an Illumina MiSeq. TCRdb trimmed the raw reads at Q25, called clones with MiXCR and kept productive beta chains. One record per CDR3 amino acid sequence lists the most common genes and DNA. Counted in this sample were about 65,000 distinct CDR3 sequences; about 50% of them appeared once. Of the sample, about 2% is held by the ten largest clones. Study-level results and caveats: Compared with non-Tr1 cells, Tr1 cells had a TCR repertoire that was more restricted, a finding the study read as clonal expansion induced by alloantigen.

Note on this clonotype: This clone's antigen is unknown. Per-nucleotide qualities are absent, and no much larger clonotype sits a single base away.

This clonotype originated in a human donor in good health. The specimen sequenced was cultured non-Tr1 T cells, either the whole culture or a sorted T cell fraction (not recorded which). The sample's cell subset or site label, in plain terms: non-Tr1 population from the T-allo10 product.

This receptor carries the CDR3 CASRRGGTGELFF. The base sequence is TGTGCCAGCAGGAGGGGGGGTACCGGGGAGCTGTTTTTT. The chain employs TRBV11-2 and TRBJ2-2; D gene: possibly TRBD2, on 7 matching bases. The cysteine opens and the phenylalanine closes a CDR3 of 13 amino acids. The DNA shown is the 39-base CDR3, in frame from base 1. Relative to germline, V is 6 bases shorter and J is 5 bases shorter, with 10 bases between their ends. According to the germline V gene, CDR1 reads SGHAT and CDR2 reads FQNNGV.